These 13 T cell receptor beta chains share one sample of origin, sequenced in a study. TCRdb reprocessed the 5' RACE reads via MiXCR and lists one record per CDR3 protein. The sample holds about 54,000 distinct CDR3 sequences, about a sixth seen once. Source material: naive CD4+ T cells sorted from blood. The subset denotes: naive CD4+ T cells, CD4+CD45RA+CD25-. All receptors come from a female donor with breast cancer.

This clonotype was found many times. The J gene is TRBJ2-2, the V gene TRBV12-3 or TRBV12-4; D unclear. This CDR3 is 12 amino acids long. Between the trimmed V and J ends, which lost 0 bases and 7 bases, there was a span of 3 bases. The CDR3 bases are TGTGCCAGCAGTTTAGCTCTCGGGGAGCTGTTTTTT. Translation gives CASSLALGELFF.

This clonotype was observed a few times. At one end, the junction sequence differs from germline, possibly due to a read error. The chain combines TRBV5-1 with TRBJ2-5, with TRBD2 matching 8 bases. Germline loops: CDR1 SGHRS, CDR2 YFSETQ. The CDR3 is 17 residues long. The CDR3 region is CASGLGGSGAARETQYF. The CDR3 nucleotides read TGCGCCAGCGGCTTAGGGGGTAGCGGGGCTGCGCGGGAGACCCAGTACTTC.

The V gene is TRBV6-5, the J gene TRBJ1-5; D is perhaps TRBD1 (6 bases). Germline V gives CDR1 MNHEY, CDR2 SVGAGI. The V and J ends lost 6 bases and 5 bases respectively, with 17 bases between them. The CDR3 covers 15 residues. The CDR3 coding sequence is TGTGCCAGCAGCCCCGTGGGGGGGCGATATCAGCCCCAGCATTTT. Encoded protein: CASSPVGGRYQPQHF.

This clonotype was counted a few times. This rearrangement joins TRBV7-2 to TRBJ2-3; 12 nucleotides match TRBD1. The CDR3 has 16 residues. V lost 1 base, J lost 6 bases, and 5 bases stayed unmatched. Looked up from germline, CDR1 is SGHTA and CDR2 is FQGNSA. The CDR3 loop is CASSLEGTGGEDTQYF. The CDR3 DNA reads TGTGCCAGCAGCTTAGAAGGGACAGGGGGCGAGGATACGCAGTATTTT.

This chain joins TRBV6-5 and TRBJ2-3; no firm D call. The CDR3 is 15 amino acids. Trimming pared 5 bases from V and 4 bases from J, leaving 16 bases between. Germline lookup yields CDR1 MNHEY and CDR2 SVGAGI. CDR3 DNA sequence: TGTGCCAGCAGTCGTACCGACTTTAGATCAGATACGCAGTATTTT. Its protein is CASSRTDFRSDTQYF.

Only a few counts were recorded for this clonotype. A read error may produce the germline difference seen at one junction end. The CDR3 region is CASTPSGLAGEGGGADTQYF. In nucleotides, the CDR3 is TGTGCCAGCACCCCCTCGGGTCTAGCGGGAGAAGGGGGGGGGGCAGACACGCAGTATTTT. The rearrangement links TRBV28 to TRBJ2-3; 10 bases map to TRBD2. The V gene's germline CDR1 is MDHEN and CDR2 SYDVKM. This CDR3 contains 20 residues.

This clonotype has a single count. A much larger clonotype is one base distant, so this may be a read error. The DNA for the CDR3 is TGCGCCAGCAGCCCGGGACAGCAGTACAATGAGCTGTTCTTC. Translating gives CASSPGQQYNELFF. The gene calls are TRBV5-1 and TRBJ2-1, with TRBD1 matching 7 bases. CDR3 length equals 14 residues. Germline V gene lookup returns CDR1 SGHRS and CDR2 YFSETQ.

Worth noting for this clonotype: No conserved phenylalanine or tryptophan ends this CDR3, so it is likely a read error. The chain employs TRBV9 and TRBJ1-2; D is undetermined. The ends were cut back, 3 bases at V and 8 bases at J, with 17 bases in the middle. The length of the CDR3 is 14 residues. Germline CDR1 reads SGDLS; CDR2 reads YYNGEE. CDR3 region: CASSALGTSPGYTL. CDR3 nucleotides: TGTGCCAGCAGCGCCCTGGGAACTTCACCCGGCTACACCTTG.

This clonotype has just a few counts. The V call is TRBV5-1, the J call TRBJ2-2; D might be TRBD2 (5 bases). Germline V gene lookup returns CDR1 SGHRS and CDR2 YFSETQ. Trimming took off 4 bases at V and 1 base at J, with 5 bases between the two ends. The CDR3 contains 13 residues. The CDR3 coding sequence is TGCGCCAGCAGCCGGGGGAACACCGGGGAGCTGTTTTTT. Translation gives CASSRGNTGELFF.

The V and J genes are TRBV18 and TRBJ2-7; D is perhaps TRBD2 (5 bases). V was shortened by 1 base and J by 6 bases, with 13 bases between the two germline ends. CDR3 size: 14 residues. Germline V gene lookup returns CDR1 KGHSH and CDR2 LQKENI. The DNA of the CDR3 is TGTGCCAGCTCACCACTGAATGAGGAGGCCGAGCAGTACTTC. This encodes CASSPLNEEAEQYF.

To note about this clonotype: At one end, the junction sequence differs from germline, possibly due to a read error. The chain joins TRBV28 to TRBJ1-1; 7 nucleotides agree with TRBD1. CDR3 length equals 17 residues. Germline V gene lookup returns CDR1 MDHEN and CDR2 SYDVKM. In nucleotides, the CDR3 is TGTGCCAGCAGACCGGGGACCCTCAGGGGGTGGGACATTGAAGCTTGCTTT. Protein product: CASRPGTLRGWDIEACF.

This clonotype was seen ten or more times. The chain joins TRBV10-3 to TRBJ2-3, with TRBD1 matching 8 bases. The CDR3 runs to 16 residues. Germline loops: CDR1 ENHRY, CDR2 SYGVKD. V was pared by 3 bases and J by 0 bases, with 5 bases of the junction left unmatched. This CDR3 is CAISDRQGLSTDTQYF. CDR3 DNA: TGTGCCATCAGTGACCGACAGGGGCTAAGCACAGATACGCAGTATTTT.

The rearrangement links TRBV14 to TRBJ1-1; maybe TRBD1 (6 bases). The CDR3 loop spans 15 amino acids. Germline CDR1 and CDR2: SGHDN and FVKESK. Trimming left V 4 bases short and J 3 bases short, with 15 bases between. The CDR3 DNA is TGTGCCAGCAGCCCCACAGGGTTTCTGCACACTGAAGCTTTCTTT. It translates to CASSPTGFLHTEAFF.